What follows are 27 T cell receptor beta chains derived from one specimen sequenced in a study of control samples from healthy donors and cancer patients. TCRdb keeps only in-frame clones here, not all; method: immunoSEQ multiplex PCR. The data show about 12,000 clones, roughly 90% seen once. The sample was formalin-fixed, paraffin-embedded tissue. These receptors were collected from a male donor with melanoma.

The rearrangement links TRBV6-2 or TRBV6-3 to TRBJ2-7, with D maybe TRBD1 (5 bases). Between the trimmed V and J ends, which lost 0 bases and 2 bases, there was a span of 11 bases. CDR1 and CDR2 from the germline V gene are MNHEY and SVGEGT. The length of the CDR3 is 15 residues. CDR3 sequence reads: CASSYSVRGTYEQYF. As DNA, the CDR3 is TGTGCCAGCAGTTACTCTGTAAGGGGAACCTACGAGCAGTACTTC.

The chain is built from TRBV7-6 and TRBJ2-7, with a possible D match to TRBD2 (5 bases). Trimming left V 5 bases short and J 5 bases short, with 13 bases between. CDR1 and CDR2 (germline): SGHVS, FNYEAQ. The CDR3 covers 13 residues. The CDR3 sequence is CASSPGEFHEQYF. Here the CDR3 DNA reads TGTGCCAGCAGCCCCGGGGAGTTCCACGAGCAGTACTTC.

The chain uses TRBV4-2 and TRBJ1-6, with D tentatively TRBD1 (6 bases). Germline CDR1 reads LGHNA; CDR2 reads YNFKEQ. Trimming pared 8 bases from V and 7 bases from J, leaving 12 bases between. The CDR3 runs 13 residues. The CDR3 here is CASHADRNSPLHF. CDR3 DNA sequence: TGTGCCAGCCACGCGGACAGAAATTCACCCCTCCACTTT.

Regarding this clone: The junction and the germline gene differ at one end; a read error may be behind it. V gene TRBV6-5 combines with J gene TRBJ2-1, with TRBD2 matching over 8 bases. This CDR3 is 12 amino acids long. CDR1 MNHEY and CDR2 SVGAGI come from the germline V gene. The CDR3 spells CASRGAGTREIF. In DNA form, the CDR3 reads TGTGCCAGCAGGGGGGCCGGGACTAGGGAAATCTTC.

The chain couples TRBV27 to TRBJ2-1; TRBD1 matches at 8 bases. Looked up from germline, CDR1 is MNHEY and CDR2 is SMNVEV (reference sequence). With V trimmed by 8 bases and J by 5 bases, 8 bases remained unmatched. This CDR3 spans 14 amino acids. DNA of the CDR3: TGTGCCAGCTGTTCCTCGACAGGGGACAATGAGCAGTTCTTC. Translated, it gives CASCSSTGDNEQFF.

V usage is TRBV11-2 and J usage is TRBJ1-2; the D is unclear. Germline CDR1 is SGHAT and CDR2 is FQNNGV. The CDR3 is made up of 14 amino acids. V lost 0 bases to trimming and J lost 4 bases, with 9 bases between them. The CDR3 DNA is TGTGCCAGCAGCTTAGATCACCGGGGCTATGGCTACACCTTC. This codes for CASSLDHRGYGYTF.

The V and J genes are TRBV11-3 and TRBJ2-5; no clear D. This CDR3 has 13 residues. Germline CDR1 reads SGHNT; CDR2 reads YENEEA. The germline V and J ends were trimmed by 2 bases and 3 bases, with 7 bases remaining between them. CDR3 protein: CASSLSLKETQYF. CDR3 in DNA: TGTGCCAGCAGCTTAAGTTTAAAAGAGACCCAGTACTTC.

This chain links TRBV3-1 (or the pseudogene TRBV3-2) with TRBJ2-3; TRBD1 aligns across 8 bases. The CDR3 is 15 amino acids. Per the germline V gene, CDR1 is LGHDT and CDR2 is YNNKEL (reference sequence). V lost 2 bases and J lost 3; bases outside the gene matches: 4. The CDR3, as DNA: TGTGCCAGCAGCCAACAGGGGGCTGAGACAGATACGCAGTATTTT. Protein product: CASSQQGAETDTQYF.

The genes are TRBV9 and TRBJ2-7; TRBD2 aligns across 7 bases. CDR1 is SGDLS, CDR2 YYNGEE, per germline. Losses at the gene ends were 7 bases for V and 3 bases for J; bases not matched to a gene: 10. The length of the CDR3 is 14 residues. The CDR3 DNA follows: TGTGCCAGCGGCCCGCCGGGAGGTGGCTACGAGCAGTACTTC. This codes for CASGPPGGGYEQYF.

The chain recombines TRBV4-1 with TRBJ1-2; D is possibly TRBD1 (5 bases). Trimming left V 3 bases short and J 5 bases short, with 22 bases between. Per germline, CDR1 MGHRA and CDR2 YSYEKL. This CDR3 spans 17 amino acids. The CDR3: CASSQPSEGLLGYGYTF. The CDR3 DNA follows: TGCGCCAGCAGCCAGCCCTCTGAGGGGTTATTGGGTTATGGCTACACCTTC.

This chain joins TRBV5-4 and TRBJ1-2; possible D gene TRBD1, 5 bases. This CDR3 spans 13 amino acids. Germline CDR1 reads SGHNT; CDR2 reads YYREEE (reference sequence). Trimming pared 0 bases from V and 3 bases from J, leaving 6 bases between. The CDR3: CASSLGRDYGYTF. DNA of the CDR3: TGTGCCAGCAGCTTGGGCAGGGACTATGGCTACACCTTC.

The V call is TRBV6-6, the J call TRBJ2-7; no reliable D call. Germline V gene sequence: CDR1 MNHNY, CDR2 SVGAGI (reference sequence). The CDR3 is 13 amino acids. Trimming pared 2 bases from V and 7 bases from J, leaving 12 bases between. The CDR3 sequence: CASSYASSSEQYV. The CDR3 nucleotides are TGTGCCAGCAGTTACGCTAGTTCTAGTGAGCAGTACGTC.

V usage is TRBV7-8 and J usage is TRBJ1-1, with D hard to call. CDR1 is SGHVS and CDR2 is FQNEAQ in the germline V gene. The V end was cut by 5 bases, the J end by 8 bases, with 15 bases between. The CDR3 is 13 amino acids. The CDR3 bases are TGTGCCAGCAGCCGACGGACTATTTCGGAAGCTTTCTTT. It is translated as CASSRRTISEAFF.

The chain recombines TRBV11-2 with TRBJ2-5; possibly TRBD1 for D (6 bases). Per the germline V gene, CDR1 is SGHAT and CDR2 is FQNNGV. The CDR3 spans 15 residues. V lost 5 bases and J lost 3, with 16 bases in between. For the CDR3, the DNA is TGTGCCAGCAGCAAAGGGGTGGCAGGGGAAGAGACCCAGTACTTC. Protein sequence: CASSKGVAGEETQYF.

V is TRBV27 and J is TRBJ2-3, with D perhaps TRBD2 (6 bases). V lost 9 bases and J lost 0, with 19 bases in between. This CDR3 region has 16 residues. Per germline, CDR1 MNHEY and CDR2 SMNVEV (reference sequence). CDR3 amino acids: CASARGVLTSTDTQYF. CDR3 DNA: TGTGCCAGTGCCCGCGGGGTACTGACTAGCACAGATACGCAGTATTTT.

Here the CDR3 DNA reads TGTGCCAGCAGCAACCCCGGGCCCAACTCCTACGAGCAGTACGTC. It specifies CASSNPGPNSYEQYV. V is TRBV21-1 and J is TRBJ2-7. TRBV21-1 is noted as a pseudogene. This CDR3 has 15 residues.

Here the CDR3 reads CASSLRRADTQYF. CDR3 DNA sequence: TGTGCCAGCAGCTTGCGGCGGGCAGATACGCAGTATTTT. This chain uses TRBV5-8 with TRBJ2-3, with TRBD2 as a possible D gene (5 bases). The CDR3 consists of 13 residues. V lost 1 base to trimming and J lost 4 bases, with 7 bases between them. Germline V CDR1 and CDR2: SGHTS, YDEGEE.

As DNA, the CDR3 is TGTGCCAGCAGCACCTTTTTAGCGGGAGGGATCACAGATACGCAGTATTTT. This codes for CASSTFLAGGITDTQYF. This chain links TRBV7-6 with TRBJ2-3; the match to TRBD2 covers 11 bases. J lost 2 bases, V lost 5 bases, and 9 bases had no gene match. The CDR3 covers 17 residues. Germline values: CDR1 SGHVS, CDR2 FNYEAQ.

DNA for the CDR3: TGTGCCACCAGTGCAGGCGGGAACTATGGCTACACCTTC. Protein: CATSAGGNYGYTF. J is TRBJ1-2 and V is TRBV24-1, with D hard to call. V was pared by 5 bases and J by 2 bases, with 8 bases between. CDR3 length: 13 residues. Germline CDR1 reads KGHDR; CDR2 reads SFDVKD.

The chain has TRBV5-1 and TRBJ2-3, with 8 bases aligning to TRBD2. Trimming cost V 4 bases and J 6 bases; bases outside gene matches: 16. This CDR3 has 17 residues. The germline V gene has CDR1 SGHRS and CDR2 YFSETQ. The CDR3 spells CASSRNGAREGRDTQYF. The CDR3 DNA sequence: TGCGCCAGCAGCCGGAACGGGGCTCGGGAGGGCAGGGATACGCAGTATTTT.

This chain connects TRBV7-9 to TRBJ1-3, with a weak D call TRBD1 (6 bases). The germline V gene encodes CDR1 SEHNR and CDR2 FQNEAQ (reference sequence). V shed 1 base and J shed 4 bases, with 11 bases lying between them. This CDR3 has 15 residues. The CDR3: CASSLVTGMGNTIYF. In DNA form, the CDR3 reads TGTGCCAGCAGCTTAGTAACAGGGATGGGAAACACCATATATTTT. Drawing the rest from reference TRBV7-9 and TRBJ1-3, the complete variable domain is DTGVSQNPRHKITKRGQNVTFRCDPISEHNRLYWYRQTLGQGPEFLTYFQNEAQLEKSRLLSDRFSAERPKGSFSTLEIQRTEQGDSAMYLCASSLVTGMGNTIYFGEGSWLTVV.

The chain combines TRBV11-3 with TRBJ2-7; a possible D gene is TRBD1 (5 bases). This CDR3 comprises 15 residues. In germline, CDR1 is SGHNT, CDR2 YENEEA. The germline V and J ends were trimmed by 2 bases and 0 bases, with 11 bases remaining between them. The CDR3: CASSLHQQGSYEQYV. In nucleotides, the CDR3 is TGTGCCAGCAGCTTACATCAGCAGGGCTCCTACGAGCAGTACGTC.

The CDR3 nucleotides read TGTGCCAGCAGTCTACTAGCGGGTGACTACGAGCAGTACGTC. Protein: CASSLLAGDYEQYV. The chain has TRBV7-2 and TRBJ2-7; 9 nucleotides match TRBD2. CDR1 is SGHTA and CDR2 is FQGNSA in the germline V gene. V lost 6 bases and J lost 3; bases outside the gene matches: 6. CDR3 size: 14 residues.

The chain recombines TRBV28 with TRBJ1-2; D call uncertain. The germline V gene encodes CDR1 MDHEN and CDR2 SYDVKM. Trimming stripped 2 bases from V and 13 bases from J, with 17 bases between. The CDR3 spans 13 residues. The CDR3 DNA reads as TGTGCCAGCAGTTTACCGACGGAGATGGAGAGCACCTTC. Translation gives CASSLPTEMESTF.

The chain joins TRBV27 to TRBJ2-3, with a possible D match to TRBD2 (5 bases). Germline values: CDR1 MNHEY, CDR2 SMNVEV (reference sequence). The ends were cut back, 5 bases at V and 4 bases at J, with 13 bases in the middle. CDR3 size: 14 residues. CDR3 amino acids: CASSQAVLSDTQYF. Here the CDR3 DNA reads TGTGCCAGCAGTCAAGCGGTCTTATCAGATACGCAGTATTTT.

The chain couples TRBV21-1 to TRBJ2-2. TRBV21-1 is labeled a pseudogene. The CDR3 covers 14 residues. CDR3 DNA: TGTGCCAGCAGCAAAGAGTTCCCCACCGGAGAGCTGTTTTTT. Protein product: CASSKEFPTGELFF.

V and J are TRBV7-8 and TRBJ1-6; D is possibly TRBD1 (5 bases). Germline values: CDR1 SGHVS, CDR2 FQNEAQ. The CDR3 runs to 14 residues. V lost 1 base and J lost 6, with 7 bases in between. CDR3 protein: CASSLVQGNSPLHF. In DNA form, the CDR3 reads TGTGCCAGCAGCTTAGTTCAGGGTAATTCACCCCTCCACTTT.